These 5 T cell receptor beta chains were all obtained from the same sample, sequenced in a study of blood T cell repertoires in COVID-19. Sequencing used immunoSEQ multiplex PCR; TCRdb keeps in-frame clones, though not all of them. The sample yields 150,000 to 200,000 clones, over 70% seen once. The specimen sequenced was PBMCs or T cells enriched from blood (not recorded which). All receptors derive from a man between 65 and 79 years old who had been exposed to COVID-19.

The rearrangement uses TRBV9 and TRBJ2-3, with 10 bases aligning to TRBD2. The junction had 14 bases not matched to a gene; V was cut back by 4 bases and J by 0 bases. The CDR3 has 19 amino acids. Germline CDR1 reads SGDLS; CDR2 reads YYNGEE. CDR3 protein: CASSLTGSGGARSTDTQYF. The CDR3 bases are TGTGCCAGCAGCCTGACGGGGAGCGGGGGGGCCAGGAGCACAGATACGCAGTATTTT.

This chain uses TRBV9 with TRBJ2-5; TRBD2 aligns across 8 bases. This CDR3 contains 15 residues. V was clipped by 0 bases and J by 4 bases; unmatched bases: 5. Germline V CDR1 and CDR2: SGDLS, YYNGEE. This CDR3 reads CASSVEGLVPETQYF. CDR3 DNA sequence: TGTGCCAGCAGCGTAGAGGGACTAGTACCAGAGACCCAGTACTTC. The complete variable domain, with remaining parts taken from reference TRBV9 and TRBJ2-5, reads DSGVTQTPKHLITATGQRVTLRCSPRSGDLSVYWYQQSLDQGLQFLIQYYNGEERAKGNILERFSAQQFPDLHSELNLSSLELGDSALYFCASSVEGLVPETQYFGPGTRLLVL.

The chain couples TRBV19 to TRBJ1-5; D unclear. Trimming cost V 9 bases and J 5 bases, with 20 bases left between them. CDR1 is LNHDA and CDR2 is SQIVND in the germline V gene (reference sequence). CDR3 length equals 15 residues. CDR3 bases: TGTGCCAGGGGAGGAGGAGCCTCTAGGCATCAGCCCCAGCATTTT. This encodes CARGGGASRHQPQHF.

The V call is TRBV20-1, the J call TRBJ1-2; tentatively, D is TRBD1 (5 bases). V was trimmed by 5 bases and J by 7 bases, leaving 11 bases between them. The germline V gene has CDR1 DFQATT and CDR2 SNEGSKA (reference sequence). The CDR3 consists of 11 residues. The CDR3 DNA reads TGCAGTGCTTGGCAGGGAACTGGCTACACCTTC. Translating it yields CSAWQGTGYTF.

The chain uses TRBV7-6 and TRBJ1-4; a possible D gene is TRBD1 (5 bases). Trimming cost V 3 bases and J 6 bases, with 14 bases left between them. Per germline, CDR1 SGHVS and CDR2 FNYEAQ. The CDR3 contains 15 residues. The CDR3 DNA sequence: TGTGCCAGCAGCTTCGGACGGGGGGGAGATGAAAAACTGTTTTTT. It translates to CASSFGRGGDEKLFF.